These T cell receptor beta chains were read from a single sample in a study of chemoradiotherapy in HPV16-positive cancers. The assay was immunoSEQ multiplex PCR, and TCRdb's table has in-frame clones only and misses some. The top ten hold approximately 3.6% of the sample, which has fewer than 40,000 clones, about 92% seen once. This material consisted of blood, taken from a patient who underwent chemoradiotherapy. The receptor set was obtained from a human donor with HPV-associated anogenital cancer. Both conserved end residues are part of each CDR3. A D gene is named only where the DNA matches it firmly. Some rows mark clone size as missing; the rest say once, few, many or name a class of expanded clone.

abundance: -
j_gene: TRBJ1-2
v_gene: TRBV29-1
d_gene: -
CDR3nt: TGCAGCGTATACAGGGACGGCTACACCTTC
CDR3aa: CSVYRDGYTF

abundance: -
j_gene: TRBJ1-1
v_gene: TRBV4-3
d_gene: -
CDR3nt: TGCGCCAGCAGCCCCCAAGGGAGTTACACTGAAGCTTTCTTT
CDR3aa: CASSPQGSYTEAFF

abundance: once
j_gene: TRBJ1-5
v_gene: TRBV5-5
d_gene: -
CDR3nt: TGTGCCAGCAGCTTTGGTCAGGTCCGTGGCAATCAGCCCCAGCATTTT
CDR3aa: CASSFGQVRGNQPQHF

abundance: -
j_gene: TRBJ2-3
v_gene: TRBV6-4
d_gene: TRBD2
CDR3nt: TGTGCCAGCAGTGAAGCGGGGGGCACAGATACGCAGTATTTT
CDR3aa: CASSEAGGTDTQYF

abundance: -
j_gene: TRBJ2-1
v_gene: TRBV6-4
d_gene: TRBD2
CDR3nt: TGTGCCAGCAGCACTAGCGGGGGGGTACAAGAGCAGTTCTTC
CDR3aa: CASSTSGGVQEQFF

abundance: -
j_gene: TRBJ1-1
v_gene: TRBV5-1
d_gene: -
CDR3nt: TGCGCCAGCAGCTACAGGACGGCAATGAACACTGAAGCTTTCTTT
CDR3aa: CASSYRTAMNTEAFF

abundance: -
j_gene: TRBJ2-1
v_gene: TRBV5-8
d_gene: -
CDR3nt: TGTGCCAGCAGCTTGCATTCATCTAGGGGCGGTGAGCAGTTCTTC
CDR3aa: CASSLHSSRGGEQFF

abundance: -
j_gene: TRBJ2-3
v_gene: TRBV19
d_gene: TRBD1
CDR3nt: TGTGCCAGTAGAGTTACAGGGGGCTCAGATACGCAGTATTTT
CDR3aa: CASRVTGGSDTQYF

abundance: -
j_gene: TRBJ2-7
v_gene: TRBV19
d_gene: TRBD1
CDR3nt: TGTGCCAGTAGCAAAACCGGGACAGCATACGAGCAGTACTTC
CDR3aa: CASSKTGTAYEQYF

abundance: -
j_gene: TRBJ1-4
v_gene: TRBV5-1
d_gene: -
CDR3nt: TGCGCCAGCAGCTACACCGGGGCTTACAATGAAAAACTGTTTTTT
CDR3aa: CASSYTGAYNEKLFF

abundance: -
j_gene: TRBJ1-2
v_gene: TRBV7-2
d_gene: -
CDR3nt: TGTGCCAGCAGCTTATACCCGCCGGGTCTCTATGGCTACACCTTC
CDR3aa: CASSLYPPGLYGYTF

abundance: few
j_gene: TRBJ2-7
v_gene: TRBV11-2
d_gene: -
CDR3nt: TGTGCCAGCAGCTTAGACAGAGGCTACGAGCAGTACTTC
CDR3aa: CASSLDRGYEQYF

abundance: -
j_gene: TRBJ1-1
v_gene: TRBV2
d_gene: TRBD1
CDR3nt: TGTGCCAGCAGAGGCCCCCAGGGGGCCACTGAAGCTTTCTTT
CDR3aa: CASRGPQGATEAFF

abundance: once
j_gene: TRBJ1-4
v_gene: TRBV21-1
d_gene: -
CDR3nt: TGTGCCAGCAGCGGGGAGAGGGGACATTCGGGAAAACTGTTTTTT
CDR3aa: CASSGERGHSGKLFF

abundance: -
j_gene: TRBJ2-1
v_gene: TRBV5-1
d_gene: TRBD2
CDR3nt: TGCGCCAGCAGCTTGGCTACTAGCGGGGATAACGACAATGAGCAGTTCTTC
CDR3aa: CASSLATSGDNDNEQFF

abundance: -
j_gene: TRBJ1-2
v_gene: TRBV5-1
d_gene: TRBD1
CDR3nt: TGCGCCAGCAGCTTGGGACCCTCGACAGGGGGGGTAGGGGGCTACACCTTC
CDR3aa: CASSLGPSTGGVGGYTF

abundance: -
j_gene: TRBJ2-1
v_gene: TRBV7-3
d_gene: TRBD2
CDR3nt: TGTGCCAGCAGTCCCGAGCTAGCGGGGGGGAATGAGCAGTTCTTC
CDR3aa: CASSPELAGGNEQFF

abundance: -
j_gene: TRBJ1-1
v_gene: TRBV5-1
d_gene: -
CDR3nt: TGCGCCAGCAGCTTGCAGGGCCAGAACACTGAAGCTTTCTTT
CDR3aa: CASSLQGQNTEAFF

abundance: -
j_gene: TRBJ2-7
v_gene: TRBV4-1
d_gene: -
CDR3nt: TGCGCCAGCAGCCCCCAACAGGGAAATTGGCCCTCCTACGAGCAGTACTTC
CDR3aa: CASSPQQGNWPSYEQYF

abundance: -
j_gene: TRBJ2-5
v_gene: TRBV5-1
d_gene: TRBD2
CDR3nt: TGCGCCAGCACCGACTGGGGGGGTAGTACCCAGTACTTC
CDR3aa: CASTDWGGSTQYF